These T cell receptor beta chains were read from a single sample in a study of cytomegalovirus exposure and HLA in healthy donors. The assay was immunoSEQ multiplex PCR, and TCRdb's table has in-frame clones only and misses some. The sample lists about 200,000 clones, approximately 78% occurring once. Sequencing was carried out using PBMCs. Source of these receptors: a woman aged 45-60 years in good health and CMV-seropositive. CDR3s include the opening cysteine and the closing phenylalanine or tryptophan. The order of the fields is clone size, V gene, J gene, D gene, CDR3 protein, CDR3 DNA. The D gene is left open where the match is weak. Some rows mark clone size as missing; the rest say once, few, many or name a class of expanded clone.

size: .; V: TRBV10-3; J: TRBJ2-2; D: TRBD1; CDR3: CAISDGDSTGELFF; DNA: TGTGCCATCAGTGATGGGGACAGCACCGGGGAGCTGTTTTTT
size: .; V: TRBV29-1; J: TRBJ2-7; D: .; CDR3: CSVLRGYEQYF; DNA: TGCAGCGTGCTGAGAGGGTACGAGCAGTACTTC
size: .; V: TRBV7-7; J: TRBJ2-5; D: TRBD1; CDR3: CASSLNPGQGAGETQYF; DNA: TGTGCCAGCAGCTTAAACCCGGGACAGGGGGCCGGGGAGACCCAGTACTTC
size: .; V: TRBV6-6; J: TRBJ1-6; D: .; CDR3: CASSYSAGAVNSPLHF; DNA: TGTGCCAGCAGTTACTCGGCAGGGGCTGTTAATTCACCCCTCCACTTT
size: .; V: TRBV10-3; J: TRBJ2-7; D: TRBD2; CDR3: CAISEGLAGVYEQYF; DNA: TGTGCCATCAGTGAGGGGCTAGCGGGGGTCTACGAGCAGTACTTC
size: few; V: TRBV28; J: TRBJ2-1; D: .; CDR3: CASSLLFGKGQFF; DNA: TGTGCCAGCAGTTTGTTGTTCGGGAAGGGGCAGTTCTTC
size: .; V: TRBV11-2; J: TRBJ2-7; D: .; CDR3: CASSLQRPYEQYF; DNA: TGTGCCAGCAGCTTACAGCGGCCATACGAGCAGTACTTC
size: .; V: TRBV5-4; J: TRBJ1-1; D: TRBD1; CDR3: CASSPTGGPIGRAFF; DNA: TGTGCCAGCAGCCCGACAGGGGGCCCGATCGGAAGGGCTTTCTTT
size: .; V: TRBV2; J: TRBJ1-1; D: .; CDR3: CASRRTTATEAFF; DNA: TGTGCCAGCAGGCGGACTACCGCCACTGAAGCTTTCTTT
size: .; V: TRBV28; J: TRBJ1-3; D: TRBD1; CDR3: CASSPLDRDGNTIYF; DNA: TGTGCCAGCAGTCCCCTCGACAGGGACGGAAACACCATATATTTT
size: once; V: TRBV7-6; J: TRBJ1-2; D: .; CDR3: CASSPDYYGYTF; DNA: TGTGCCAGCAGCCCTGACTACTATGGCTACACCTTC
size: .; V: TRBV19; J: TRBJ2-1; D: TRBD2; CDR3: CASSIRSATGTSGYNEQFF; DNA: TGTGCCAGTAGTATAAGGTCGGCTACCGGGACTAGCGGGTACAATGAGCAGTTCTTC
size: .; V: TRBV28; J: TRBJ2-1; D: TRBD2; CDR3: CASSLYVAGAGNEQFF; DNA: TGTGCCAGCAGTTTATATGTAGCGGGGGCGGGCAATGAGCAGTTCTTC
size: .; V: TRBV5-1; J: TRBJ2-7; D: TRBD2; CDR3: CASSPRLATKSYEQYF; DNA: TGCGCCAGCAGCCCTCGACTAGCGACCAAGTCCTACGAGCAGTACTTC
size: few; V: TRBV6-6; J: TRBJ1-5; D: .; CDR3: CASSWGEVGQPQHF; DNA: TGTGCCAGCAGTTGGGGGGAGGTCGGGCAGCCCCAGCATTTT
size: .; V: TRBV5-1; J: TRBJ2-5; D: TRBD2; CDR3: CASSSTGTSRETQYF; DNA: TGCGCCAGCAGTTCAACCGGGACTAGCAGGGAGACCCAGTACTTC
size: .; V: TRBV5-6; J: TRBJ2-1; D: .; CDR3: CASSLLQSEQFF; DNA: TGTGCCAGTAGCTTGTTACAAAGTGAGCAGTTCTTC
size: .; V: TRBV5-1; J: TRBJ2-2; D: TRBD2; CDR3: CASSSTSGTNTGELFF; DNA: TGCGCCAGCAGCTCCACTAGCGGGACGAACACCGGGGAGCTGTTTTTT
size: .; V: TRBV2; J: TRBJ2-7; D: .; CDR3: CASSRGPPTYEQYF; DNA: TGTGCCAGCAGTAGGGGTCCACCTACCTACGAGCAGTACTTC
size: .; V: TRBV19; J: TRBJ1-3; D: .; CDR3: CASTPPPFGGLSGNTIYF; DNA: TGTGCCAGTACCCCGCCCCCCTTCGGAGGGCTCTCTGGAAACACCATATATTTT
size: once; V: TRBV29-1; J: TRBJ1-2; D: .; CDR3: CSVSQGGYGYTF; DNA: TGCAGCGTTTCCCAGGGCGGCTATGGCTACACCTTC
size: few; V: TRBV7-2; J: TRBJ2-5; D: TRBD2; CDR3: CASSLAGGASGETQYF; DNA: TGTGCCAGCAGCTTAGCCGGGGGGGCCAGCGGAGAGACCCAGTACTTC
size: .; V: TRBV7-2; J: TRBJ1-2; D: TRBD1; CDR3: CASSFLVGQGTGYTF; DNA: TGTGCCAGCAGCTTCCTCGTGGGACAGGGGACAGGCTACACCTTC
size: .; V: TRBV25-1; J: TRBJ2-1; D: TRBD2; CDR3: CASSEWGAGGSSYNEQFF; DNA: TGTGCCAGCAGTGAATGGGGAGCGGGAGGCTCATCCTACAATGAGCAGTTCTTC
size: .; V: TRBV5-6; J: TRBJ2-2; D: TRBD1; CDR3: CASSLGTGYTGELFF; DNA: TGTGCCAGCAGCTTGGGGACAGGGTACACCGGGGAGCTGTTTTTT
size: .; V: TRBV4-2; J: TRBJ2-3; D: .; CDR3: CASSQLGEAGTDTQYF; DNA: TGTGCCAGCAGCCAACTCGGGGAGGCGGGCACAGATACGCAGTATTTT
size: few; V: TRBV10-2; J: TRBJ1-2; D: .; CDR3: CASSETGLYGYTF; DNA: TGCGCCAGCAGTGAGACAGGGCTCTATGGCTACACCTTC
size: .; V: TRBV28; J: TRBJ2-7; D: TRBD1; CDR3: CASTIDRESYEQYF; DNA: TGTGCCAGCACCATTGACAGGGAGAGCTACGAGCAGTACTTC
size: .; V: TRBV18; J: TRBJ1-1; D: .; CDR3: CASSRQGLGEAFF; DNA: TGTGCCAGCTCACGGCAGGGTTTAGGTGAAGCTTTCTTT
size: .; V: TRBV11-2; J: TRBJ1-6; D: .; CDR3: CASREPAGGNSPLHF; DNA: TGTGCCAGCAGGGAGCCAGCGGGGGGTAATTCACCCCTCCACTTT
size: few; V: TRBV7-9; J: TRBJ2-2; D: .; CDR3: CASSITGELFF; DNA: TGTGCCAGCAGTATAACCGGGGAGCTGTTTTTT
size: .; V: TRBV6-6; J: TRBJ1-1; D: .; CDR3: CAIQRDRDNTEAFF; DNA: TGTGCCATCCAACGAGACAGAGACAACACTGAAGCTTTCTTT
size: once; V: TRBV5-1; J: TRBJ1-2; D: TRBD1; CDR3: CASSQNRGANYGYTF; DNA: TGCGCCAGCAGCCAGAACAGGGGAGCTAACTATGGCTACACCTTC
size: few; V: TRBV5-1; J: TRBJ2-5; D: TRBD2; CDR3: CASSNLTSGEETQYF; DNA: TGCGCCAGCAGCAACCTGACTAGCGGAGAAGAGACCCAGTACTTC
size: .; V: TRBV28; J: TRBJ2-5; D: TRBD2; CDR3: CASSLGRGGRQTQYF; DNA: TGTGCCAGCAGTTTAGGCCGGGGGGGCCGACAGACCCAGTACTTC
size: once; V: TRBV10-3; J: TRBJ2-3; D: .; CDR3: CAITDDSTTDTQYF; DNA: TGTGCCATCACTGACGACAGTACCACAGATACGCAGTATTTT
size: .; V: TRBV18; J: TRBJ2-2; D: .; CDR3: CASSPTRQDTGELFF; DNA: TGTGCCAGCTCACCAACCCGACAGGACACCGGGGAGCTGTTTTTT
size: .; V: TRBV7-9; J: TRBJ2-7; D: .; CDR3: CSSSFLNWKERRLEQYF; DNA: TGTTCCAGCAGCTTCCTGAATTGGAAGGAGAGGCGCCTCGAGCAGTACTTC
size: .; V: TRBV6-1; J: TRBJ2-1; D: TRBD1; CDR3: CASTRQGGSEQFF; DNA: TGTGCCAGCACCAGACAGGGCGGCAGCGAGCAGTTCTTC
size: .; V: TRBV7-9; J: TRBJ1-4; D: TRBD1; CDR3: CASSMPGTGREKLFF; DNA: TGTGCCAGCAGCATGCCGGGGACAGGACGTGAAAAACTGTTTTTT
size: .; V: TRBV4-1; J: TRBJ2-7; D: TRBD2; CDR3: CASSQVGSGGEQYF; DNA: TGCGCCAGCAGCCAAGTAGGGTCGGGGGGGGAGCAGTACTTC
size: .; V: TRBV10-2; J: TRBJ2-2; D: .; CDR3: CAITRGNTGELFF; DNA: TGCGCCATTACGCGGGGTAACACCGGGGAGCTGTTTTTT
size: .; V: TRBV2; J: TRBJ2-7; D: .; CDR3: CASSGEYEQYF; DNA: TGTGCCAGCAGCGGGGAGTACGAGCAGTACTTC